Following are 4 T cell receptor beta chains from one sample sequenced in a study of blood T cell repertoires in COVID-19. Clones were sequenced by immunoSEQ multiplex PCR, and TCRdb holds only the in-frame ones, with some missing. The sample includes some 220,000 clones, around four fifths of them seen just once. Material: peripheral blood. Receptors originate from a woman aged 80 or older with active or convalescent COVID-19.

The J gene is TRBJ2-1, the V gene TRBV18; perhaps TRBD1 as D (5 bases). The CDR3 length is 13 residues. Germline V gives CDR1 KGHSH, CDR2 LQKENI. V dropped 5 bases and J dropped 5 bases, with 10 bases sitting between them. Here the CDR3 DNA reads TGTGCCAGCTCAACTACAGGTGACAATGAGCAGTTCTTC. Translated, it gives CASSTTGDNEQFF.

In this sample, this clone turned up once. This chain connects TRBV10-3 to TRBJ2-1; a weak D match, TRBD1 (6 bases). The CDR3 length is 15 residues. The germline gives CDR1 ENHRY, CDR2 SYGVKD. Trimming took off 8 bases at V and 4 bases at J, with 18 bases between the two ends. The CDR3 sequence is CAIDNSRGGYNEQFF. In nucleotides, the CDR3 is TGTGCCATCGATAATTCGCGAGGGGGATACAATGAGCAGTTCTTC.

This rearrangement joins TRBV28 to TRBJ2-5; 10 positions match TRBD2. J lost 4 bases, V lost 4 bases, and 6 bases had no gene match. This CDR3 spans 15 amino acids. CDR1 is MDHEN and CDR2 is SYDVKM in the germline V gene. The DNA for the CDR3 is TGTGCCAGCAGTTCAAGCGGGGGGGCTGGAGAGACCCAGTACTTC. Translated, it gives CASSSSGGAGETQYF.

Here the CDR3 DNA reads TGTGCCACCAGTGGAGGCAGGGATGCCGGGGAGCTGTTTTTT. Its protein is CATSGGRDAGELFF. This rearrangement joins TRBV24-1 to TRBJ2-2; D is possibly TRBD1 (5 bases). The CDR3 is 14 residues long. The V end lost 5 bases, the J end lost 6 bases, and 12 bases lay between the germline ends. CDR1 is KGHDR, CDR2 SFDVKD, per germline.